Listed below are T cell receptor beta chains from one sample, sequenced in a study of T-cell memory formation after mild COVID-19. Each CDR3 protein gets one entry after TCRdb re-called the 5' RACE reads with MiXCR. The repertoire consists of roughly 340,000 distinct CDR3 sequences, with approximately 15% occurring once and the leading ten covering around 24%. The sequencing input was PBMCs or a T cell subset sorted from them (not recorded which). The origin of the receptors is a man between 18 and 29 years old who had mild COVID-19 (a few samples of this study predate the infection). Cell type and time point are not known. Both conserved end residues are part of each CDR3.

CDR3	V	J
CATSNTGTLMTDTQYF	TRBV24-1	TRBJ2-3
CSAGTYLTGELFF	TRBV20-1	TRBJ2-2
CASSLASGQAYEQYF	TRBV7-6	TRBJ2-7
CASSPQTGGYGYTF	TRBV7-2	TRBJ1-2
CATSGTGGYNEQFF	TRBV15	TRBJ2-1
CASSQRSVGSGLAGFEQFF	TRBV3-1	TRBJ2-1
CASSTRLGSEQFF	TRBV6-2/TRBV6-3	TRBJ2-1
CASSSQGSLGYGYTF	TRBV28	TRBJ1-2
CASRVSETQYF	TRBV5-1	TRBJ2-5
CASSATTAGGPVTDTQYF	TRBV11-3	TRBJ2-3
CASSQDRGLQETQYF	TRBV4-1	TRBJ2-5
CASSQDGTDNSPLHF	TRBV4-3	TRBJ1-6
CASTLLSGGELFF	TRBV19	TRBJ2-2
CASSLDPTGTGQETQYF	TRBV5-1	TRBJ2-5
CASSYGEDQPQHF	TRBV6-2/TRBV6-3	TRBJ1-5
CASSRGLGDTQYF	TRBV7-3	TRBJ2-3
CSARTGGGFTGELFF	TRBV20-1	TRBJ2-2
CASSGGTGDTEAFF	TRBV9	TRBJ1-1
CASSDWDEQFF	TRBV25-1	TRBJ2-1
CSAYDNSNQPQHF	TRBV20-1	TRBJ1-5
CASSYSRVSGNTIYF	TRBV6-5	TRBJ1-3
CASSPGAGGYDEQFF	TRBV5-1	TRBJ2-1
CATSIDRARGTEAFF	TRBV15	TRBJ1-1
CSVRGPQETQYF	TRBV29-1	TRBJ2-5
CASGTSGHEQFF	TRBV5-1	TRBJ2-1
CASSSQGTATAFF	TRBV7-8	TRBJ1-1
CASSLDRGSTEAFF	TRBV12-3/TRBV12-4	TRBJ1-1
CASSFSGQGPTEAFF	TRBV5-1	TRBJ1-1
CASSSGLPETQYF	TRBV6-5	TRBJ2-5
CSVEDTSSYEQYF	TRBV29-1	TRBJ2-7
CASSQSPLLAGYTGELFF	TRBV14	TRBJ2-2
CATSRGGGGRTEAFF	TRBV15	TRBJ1-1
CASSLGSSSNYGYTF	TRBV7-9	TRBJ1-2